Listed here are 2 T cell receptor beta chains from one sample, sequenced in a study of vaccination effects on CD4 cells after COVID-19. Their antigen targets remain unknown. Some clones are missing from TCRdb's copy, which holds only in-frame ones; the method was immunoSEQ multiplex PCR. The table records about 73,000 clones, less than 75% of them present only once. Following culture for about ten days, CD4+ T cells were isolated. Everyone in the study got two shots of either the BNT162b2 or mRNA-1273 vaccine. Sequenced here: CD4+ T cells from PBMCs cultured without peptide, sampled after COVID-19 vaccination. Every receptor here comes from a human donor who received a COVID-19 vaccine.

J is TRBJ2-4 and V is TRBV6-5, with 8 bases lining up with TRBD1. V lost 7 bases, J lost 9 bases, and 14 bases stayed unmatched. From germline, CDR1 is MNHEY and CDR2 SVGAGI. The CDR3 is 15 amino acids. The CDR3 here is CASTRGSGQDGIQYF. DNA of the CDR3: TGTGCCAGCACCAGGGGATCGGGACAGGATGGCATTCAGTACTTC.

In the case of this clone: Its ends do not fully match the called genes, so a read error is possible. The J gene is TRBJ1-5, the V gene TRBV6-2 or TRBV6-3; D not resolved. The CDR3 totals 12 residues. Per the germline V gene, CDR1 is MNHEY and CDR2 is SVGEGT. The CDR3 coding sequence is TGTGCCAGCAGGTACTTCCAGGAGCCCCAGCATTTT. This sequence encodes CASRYFQEPQHF.